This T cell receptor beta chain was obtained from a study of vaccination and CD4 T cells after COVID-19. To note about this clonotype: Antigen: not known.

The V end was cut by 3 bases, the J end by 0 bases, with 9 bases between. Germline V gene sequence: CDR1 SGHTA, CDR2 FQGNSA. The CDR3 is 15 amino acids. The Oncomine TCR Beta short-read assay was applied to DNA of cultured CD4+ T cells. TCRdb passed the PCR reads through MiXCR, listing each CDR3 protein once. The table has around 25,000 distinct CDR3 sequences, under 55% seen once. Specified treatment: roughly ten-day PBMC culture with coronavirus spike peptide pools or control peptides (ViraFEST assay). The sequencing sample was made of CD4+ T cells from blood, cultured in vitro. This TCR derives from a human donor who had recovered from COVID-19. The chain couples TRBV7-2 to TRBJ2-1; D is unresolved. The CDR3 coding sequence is TGTGCCAGCAGCTTTGAGGCGATCTCCTACAATGAGCAGTTCTTC. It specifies CASSFEAISYNEQFF.